This TCR beta chain was identified in a study of regulatory T cells in long-lasting Graves disease. Study summary: The term persistent Graves' disease signified upward of 5 years on antithyroid drugs with positive TSH receptor antibodies.

Building of the TCR beta libraries involved iRepertoire HTBI primers and Arm-PCR of CDR3 regions. In the authors' workflow: The identification of roughly 62 TRBV and over eleven TRBJ segments was made across samples. TCRdb passed the multiplex PCR reads through MiXCR, listing each CDR3 protein once. It is TCRdb's table, rather than the study itself, that gives the V and J calls and clone size. Of 500,000 to 800,000 distinct CDR3 sequences listed, around 32% are singletons. Notes on this clonotype: Its antigen remains unknown.

There are 14 residues in the CDR3. V was clipped by 0 bases and J by 2 bases, with 7 bases between them. Germline V gene sequence: CDR1 SGDLS, CDR2 YYNGEE. Study outcomes and limitations: Persistent disease was characterized by preferential usage of TRBV28, TRBJ1-2 and TRBJ2-5.

Time point indicated: persistent/refractory GD, antithyroid drugs over 5 years with positive TRAb. Making the TCR library involved RNA that had been extracted from PBMCs. The source material was peripheral blood mononuclear cells (PBMCs), sampled when the disease was refractory, from a patient treated with antithyroid drugs. The chain is built from TRBV9 and TRBJ2-3; D gene uncertain. The TCR was taken from a female donor with Graves disease. The CDR3 bases are TGTGCCAGCAGCGTAGGGCATGCCACAGATACGCAGTATTTT. Amino acids: CASSVGHATDTQYF.